A single TCR beta chain is shown here with its context. These data belong to a study of siplizumab effects on memory and regulatory T cells. The method was immunoSEQ multiplex PCR; TCRdb's version includes in-frame clones alone and lacks a portion of them. The data contain approximately 94,000 clones, over 90% of them singletons. The CDR3 is 16 amino acids. The trim removed 4 bases at V and 4 bases at J, leaving 9 bases unmatched. The germline V gene has CDR1 KGHSH and CDR2 LQKENI. This receptor was identified in a human donor in good health. The chain has TRBV18 and TRBJ2-5; TRBD1 agrees at 10 bases. The sequenced sample consisted of non-Treg CD4+ T cells sorted from blood. The CDR3 here is CASSRPGQGKVETQYF. CDR3 sequence (DNA): TGTGCCAGCTCACGACCGGGACAGGGGAAGGTAGAGACCCAGTACTTC.